Described below is a single T cell receptor beta chain sequence and its context. Per the original data handling: Quantification of nucleated cells was approximated via reference gene primer amplification. TCRdb's table, derived via immunoSEQ multiplex PCR, lists solely in-frame clones and lacks some. V, J and clone size are those of that table, while D and trimming were read from the DNA. The sample has around 100,000 clones; roughly 88% are singletons. This sample was taken from a study of blood T cell repertoires in COVID-19. Background on the study: Acute and convalescent COVID-19 samples came from the United States, Italy and Spain. In each case, the material was cDNA or gDNA derived from T cells, B-cell-depleted T cells, or PBMCs.

V was cut by 5 bases and J by 1 base, with 11 bases left in between. The CDR3 runs 14 residues. Looked up from germline, CDR1 is SGHTA and CDR2 is FQGNSA. V gene TRBV7-2 combines with J gene TRBJ1-1; D ambiguous. Sequencing used peripheral blood. The source of this sequence is a woman in her seventies with acute or convalescent COVID-19. This CDR3 reads CASSTRSQNTEAFF. CDR3 sequence (DNA): TGTGCCAGCAGCACTCGGTCCCAGAACACTGAAGCTTTCTTT.